These T cell receptor beta chains were read from a single sample in a study of human thymus T cells. Produced via immunoSEQ multiplex PCR; TCRdb's table is partial and in-frame only. The sample has roughly 120,000 clones; around 94% are singletons. Sequenced sample: thymus tissue. The receptors were sampled from a boy under three years old with a congenital heart defect but otherwise immunologically healthy. The CDR3 runs from the conserved cysteine through the conserved F or W. The D gene is left open where the match is weak. The size of a clone is reported for some rows only, either as once, few or many, or as a class for expanded clones.

TRBD2	NA	TRBV6-5	TRBJ2-3	CASSLGGAEPDTQYF	TGTGCCAGCAGCCTCGGGGGGGCGGAACCAGATACGCAGTATTTT
TRBD1	NA	TRBV6-5	TRBJ2-5	CASSSWDRTQETQYF	TGTGCCAGCAGTTCGTGGGACAGAACCCAAGAGACCCAGTACTTC
NA	NA	TRBV12-5	TRBJ2-5	CASGLNIGSPSAQYF	TGTGCTAGTGGTTTAAATATTGGCTCCCCTTCGGCCCAGTACTTC
NA	NA	TRBV4-3	TRBJ2-6	CASSQEPRDAGANVLTF	TGCGCCAGCAGCCAAGAGCCCCGAGACGCTGGGGCCAACGTCCTGACTTTC
NA	NA	TRBV6-5	TRBJ1-6	CASSYSISYNSPLHF	TGTGCCAGCAGTTACTCAATAAGCTATAATTCACCCCTCCACTTT
NA	NA	TRBV30	TRBJ2-3	CAWSVSLLRTDTQYF	TGTGCCTGGAGTGTCAGTTTACTGCGCACAGATACGCAGTATTTT
NA	NA	TRBV7-6	TRBJ2-7	CASSSRDGAYEQYF	TGTGCCAGCAGCTCCCGGGACGGAGCCTACGAGCAGTACTTC
NA	NA	TRBV18	TRBJ2-4	CASSLVAGAGDIQYF	TGTGCCAGCTCACTTGTGGCCGGGGCAGGGGACATTCAGTACTTC
NA	NA	TRBV2	TRBJ1-2	CASSQGPGSDYGYTF	TGTGCCAGCAGCCAGGGACCGGGTTCGGACTATGGCTACACCTTC
NA	NA	TRBV15	TRBJ1-1	CATSRDRGRAGTEAFF	TGTGCCACCAGCAGAGATAGAGGCAGGGCGGGCACTGAAGCTTTCTTT
TRBD1	NA	TRBV2	TRBJ1-1	CASALNAGTGGYTEAFF	TGTGCCAGCGCCTTAAATGCCGGGACAGGGGGCTACACTGAAGCTTTCTTT
NA	NA	TRBV5-1	TRBJ2-5	CASSGRLRQETQYF	TGCGCCAGCAGCGGCCGCTTGCGCCAAGAGACCCAGTACTTC
NA	NA	TRBV28	TRBJ1-2	CASSFPGGYYGYTF	TGTGCCAGCAGTTTCCCGGGGGGGTACTATGGCTACACCTTC
TRBD1	once	TRBV5-6	TRBJ1-2	CASSPQTGKDGYTF	TGTGCCAGCAGCCCGCAGACAGGGAAGGATGGCTACACCTTC
NA	NA	TRBV4-2	TRBJ1-2	CASSQDFSIRWGGYTF	TGTGCCAGCAGCCAAGATTTCAGCATCCGGTGGGGTGGCTACACCTTC
TRBD2	NA	TRBV9	TRBJ2-1	CASSEFSSSGGDNEQFF	TGTGCCAGCAGCGAGTTCTCCTCTAGCGGGGGAGACAATGAGCAGTTCTTC
TRBD2	NA	TRBV27	TRBJ2-1	CASSITGTSGVPYNEQFF	TGTGCCAGCAGTATAACCGGGACTAGCGGGGTCCCCTACAATGAGCAGTTCTTC
TRBD2	NA	TRBV2	TRBJ2-7	CASSEGGLAGFSYEQYF	TGTGCCAGCAGTGAAGGCGGACTAGCGGGGTTTTCCTACGAGCAGTACTTC
NA	NA	TRBV19	TRBJ2-3	CASSHQTETDTQYF	TGTGCCAGTAGTCATCAAACAGAAACAGATACGCAGTATTTT
NA	NA	TRBV18	TRBJ2-5	CASSPGKETQYF	TGTGCCAGCTCACCAGGAAAAGAGACCCAGTACTTC
TRBD1	NA	TRBV27	TRBJ1-1	CASSGTGVLTEAFF	TGTGCCAGCAGTGGCACAGGGGTCCTTACTGAAGCTTTCTTT
NA	NA	TRBV12-5	TRBJ1-4	CASGPYQDEKLFF	TGTGCTAGTGGTCCCTACCAAGATGAAAAACTGTTTTTT
TRBD2	NA	TRBV7-2	TRBJ2-3	CASSPTWASGGPFTDTQYF	TGTGCCAGCAGCCCCACCTGGGCTAGCGGGGGGCCCTTCACAGATACGCAGTATTTT
TRBD1	NA	TRBV11-1	TRBJ1-6	CASSHRDSKYNSPLHF	TGTGCCAGCAGCCACAGGGACAGTAAATATAATTCACCCCTCCACTTT
NA	NA	TRBV14	TRBJ2-7	CASSSGVRQYF	TGTGCCAGCAGCTCAGGGGTGAGGCAGTACTTC
NA	NA	TRBV7-9	TRBJ1-3	CASSLYWDSNTIYF	TGTGCCAGCAGCTTATATTGGGATAGCAACACCATATATTTT
NA	NA	TRBV28	TRBJ1-2	CASSLVAGDYGYTF	TGTGCCAGCAGTTTAGTGGCGGGGGACTATGGCTACACCTTC
TRBD2	NA	TRBV7-2	TRBJ2-1	CASSSGSGGEQFF	TGTGCCAGCAGCTCGGGGAGCGGGGGAGAGCAGTTCTTC
TRBD1	NA	TRBV15	TRBJ1-4	CATSRDRGLEKLFF	TGTGCCACCAGCAGGGACAGGGGGCTAGAAAAACTGTTTTTT
NA	NA	TRBV2	TRBJ1-2	CASSDQGLYGYTF	TGTGCCAGCAGTGACCAGGGACTCTATGGCTACACCTTC
NA	NA	TRBV28	TRBJ1-2	CASRVDRRAGGYTF	TGTGCCAGCAGAGTGGACAGACGAGCAGGGGGCTACACCTTC
NA	NA	TRBV19	TRBJ1-5	CASSSKGIYSNQPQHF	TGTGCCAGTAGTAGTAAGGGGATCTATAGCAATCAGCCCCAGCATTTT
TRBD1	NA	TRBV6-6	TRBJ2-2	CASSSTGGPGELFF	TGTGCCAGCAGCTCAACAGGGGGCCCGGGGGAGCTGTTTTTT
NA	NA	TRBV6-6	TRBJ1-1	CASSLGEANTEAFF	TGTGCCAGCAGTCTGGGGGAGGCGAACACTGAAGCTTTCTTT
NA	NA	TRBV11-2	TRBJ2-1	CASSLSSDPYNEQFF	TGTGCCAGCAGCCTTTCTAGCGACCCCTACAATGAGCAGTTCTTC